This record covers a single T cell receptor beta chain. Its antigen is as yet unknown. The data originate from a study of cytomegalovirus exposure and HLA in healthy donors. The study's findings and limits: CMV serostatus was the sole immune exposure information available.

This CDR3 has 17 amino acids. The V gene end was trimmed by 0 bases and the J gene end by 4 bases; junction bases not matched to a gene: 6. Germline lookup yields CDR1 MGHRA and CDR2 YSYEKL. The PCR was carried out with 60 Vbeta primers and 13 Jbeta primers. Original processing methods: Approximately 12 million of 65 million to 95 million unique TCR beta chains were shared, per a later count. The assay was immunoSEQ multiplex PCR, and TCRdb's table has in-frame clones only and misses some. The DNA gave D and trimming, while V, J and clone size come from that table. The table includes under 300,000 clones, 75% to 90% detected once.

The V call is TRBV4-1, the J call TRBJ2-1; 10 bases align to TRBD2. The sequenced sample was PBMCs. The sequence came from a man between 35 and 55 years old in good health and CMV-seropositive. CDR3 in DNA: TGCGCCAGCAGCCAAGATCTACAGCGGGAGGGATACAATGAGCAGTTCTTC. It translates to CASSQDLQREGYNEQFF.